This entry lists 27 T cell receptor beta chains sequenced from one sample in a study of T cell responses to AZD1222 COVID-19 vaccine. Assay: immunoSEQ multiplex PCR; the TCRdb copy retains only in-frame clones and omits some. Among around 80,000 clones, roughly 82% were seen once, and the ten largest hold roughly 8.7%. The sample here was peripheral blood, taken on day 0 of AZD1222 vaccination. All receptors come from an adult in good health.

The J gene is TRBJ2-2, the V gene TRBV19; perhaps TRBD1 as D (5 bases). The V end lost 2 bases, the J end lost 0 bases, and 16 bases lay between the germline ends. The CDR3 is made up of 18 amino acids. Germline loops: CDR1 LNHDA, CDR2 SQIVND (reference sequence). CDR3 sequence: CASSIRAGPAANTGELFF. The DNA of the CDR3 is TGTGCCAGTAGTATACGCGCAGGGCCGGCAGCGAACACCGGGGAGCTGTTTTTT.

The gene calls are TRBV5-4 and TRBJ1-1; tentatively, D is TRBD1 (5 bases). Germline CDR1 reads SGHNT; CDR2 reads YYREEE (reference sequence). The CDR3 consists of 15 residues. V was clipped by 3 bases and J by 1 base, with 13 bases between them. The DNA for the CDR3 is TGTGCCAGCAGCTCTCGGACAAGGCCGAACACTGAAGCTTTCTTT. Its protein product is CASSSRTRPNTEAFF.

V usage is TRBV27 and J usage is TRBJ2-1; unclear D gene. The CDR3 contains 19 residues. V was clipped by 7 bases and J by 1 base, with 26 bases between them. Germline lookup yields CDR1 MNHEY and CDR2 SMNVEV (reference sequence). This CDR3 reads CASTRGDPGSITSYNEQFF. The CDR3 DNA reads TGTGCCAGCACTCGTGGGGATCCAGGTTCAATTACATCCTACAATGAGCAGTTCTTC.

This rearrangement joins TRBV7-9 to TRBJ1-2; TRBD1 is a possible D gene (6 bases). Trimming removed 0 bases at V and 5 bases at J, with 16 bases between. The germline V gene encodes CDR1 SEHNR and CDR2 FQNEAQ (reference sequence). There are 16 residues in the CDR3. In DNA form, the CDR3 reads TGTGCCAGCAGCTTAGCTTTTGGCGGCCAGGGGTATGGCTACACCTTC. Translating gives CASSLAFGGQGYGYTF. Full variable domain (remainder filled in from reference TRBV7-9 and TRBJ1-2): DTGVSQNPRHKITKRGQNVTFRCDPISEHNRLYWYRQTLGQGPEFLTYFQNEAQLEKSRLLSDRFSAERPKGSFSTLEIQRTEQGDSAMYLCASSLAFGGQGYGYTFGSGTRLTVV.

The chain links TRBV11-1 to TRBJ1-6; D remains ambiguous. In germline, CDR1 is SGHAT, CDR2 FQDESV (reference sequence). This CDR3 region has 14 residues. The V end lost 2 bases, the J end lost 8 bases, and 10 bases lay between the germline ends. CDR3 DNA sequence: TGTGCCAGCAGCTTATCGGGGAGCGATTCACCCCTCCACTTT. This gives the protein CASSLSGSDSPLHF.

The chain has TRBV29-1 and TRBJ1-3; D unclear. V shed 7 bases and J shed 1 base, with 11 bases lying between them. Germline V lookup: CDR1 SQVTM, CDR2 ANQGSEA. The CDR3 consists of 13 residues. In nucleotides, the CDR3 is TGCAGCGCCCAGCGGGGATCTGGAAACACCATATATTTT. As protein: CSAQRGSGNTIYF.

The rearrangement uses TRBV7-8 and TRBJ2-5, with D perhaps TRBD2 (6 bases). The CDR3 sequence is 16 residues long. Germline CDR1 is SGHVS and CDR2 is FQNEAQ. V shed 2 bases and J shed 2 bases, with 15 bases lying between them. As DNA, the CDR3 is TGTGCCAGCAGCTTAACCAGGACTATTCGGCAAGAGACCCAGTACTTC. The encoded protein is CASSLTRTIRQETQYF. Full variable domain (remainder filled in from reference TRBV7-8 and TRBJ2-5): GAGVSQSPRYKVAKRGQDVALRCDPISGHVSLFWYQQALGQGPEFLTYFQNEAQLDKSGLPSDRFFAERPEGSVSTLKIQRTQQEDSAVYLCASSLTRTIRQETQYFGPGTRLLVL.

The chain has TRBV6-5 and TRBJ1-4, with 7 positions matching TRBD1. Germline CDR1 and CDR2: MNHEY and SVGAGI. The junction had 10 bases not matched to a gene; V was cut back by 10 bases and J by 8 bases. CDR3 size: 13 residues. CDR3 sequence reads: CAIQRQGREKLFF. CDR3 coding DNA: TGTGCCATCCAGAGACAGGGTAGGGAAAAACTGTTTTTT.

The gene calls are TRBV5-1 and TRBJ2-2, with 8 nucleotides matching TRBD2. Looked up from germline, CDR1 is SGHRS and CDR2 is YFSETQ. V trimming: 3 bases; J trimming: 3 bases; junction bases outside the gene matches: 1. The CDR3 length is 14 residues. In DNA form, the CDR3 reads TGCGCCAGCAGCTCGGGACTAGACACCGGGGAGCTGTTTTTT. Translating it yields CASSSGLDTGELFF.

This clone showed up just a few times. CDR3 DNA: TGTGCCAGCAGCCAGGACAGGGGCAACACTGAAGCTTTCTTT. Translating gives CASSQDRGNTEAFF. The chain has TRBV4-2 and TRBJ1-1; 9 positions match TRBD1. Germline CDR1 reads LGHNA; CDR2 reads YNFKEQ. The J segment lost 2 bases and the V segment lost 3 bases, leaving 1 base of the junction unmatched. The CDR3 contains 14 residues.

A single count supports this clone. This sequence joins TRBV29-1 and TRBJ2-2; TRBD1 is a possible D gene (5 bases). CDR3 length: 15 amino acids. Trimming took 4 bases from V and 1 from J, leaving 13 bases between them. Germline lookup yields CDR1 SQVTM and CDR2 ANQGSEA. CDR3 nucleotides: TGCAGCGTTGGTAGGGGTGGATTGAACACCGGGGAGCTGTTTTTT. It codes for CSVGRGGLNTGELFF.

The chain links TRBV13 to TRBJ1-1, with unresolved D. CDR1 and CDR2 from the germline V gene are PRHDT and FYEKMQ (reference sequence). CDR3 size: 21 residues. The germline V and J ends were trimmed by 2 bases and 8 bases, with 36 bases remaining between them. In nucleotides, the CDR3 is TGTGCCAGCAGCTTACCCCCCCGCCCCCTTTGGATCGGGGATGCCTTCTCGGAAGCTTTCTTT. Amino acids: CASSLPPRPLWIGDAFSEAFF.

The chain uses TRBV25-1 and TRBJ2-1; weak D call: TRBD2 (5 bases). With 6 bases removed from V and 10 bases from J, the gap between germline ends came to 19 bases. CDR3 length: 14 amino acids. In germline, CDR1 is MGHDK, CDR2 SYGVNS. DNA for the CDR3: TGTGCCAGCAGCCTTTCGACTGGACTCCGAGAGCAGTTCTTC. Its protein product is CASSLSTGLREQFF.

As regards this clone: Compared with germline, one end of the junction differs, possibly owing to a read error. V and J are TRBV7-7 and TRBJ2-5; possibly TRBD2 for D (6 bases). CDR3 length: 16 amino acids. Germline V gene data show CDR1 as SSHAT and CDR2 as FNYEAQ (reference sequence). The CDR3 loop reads CASSPGRGIERGTQYF. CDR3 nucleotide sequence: TGTGCTAGCAGCCCGGGCCGGGGGATAGAGAGGGGGACCCAGTACTTC.

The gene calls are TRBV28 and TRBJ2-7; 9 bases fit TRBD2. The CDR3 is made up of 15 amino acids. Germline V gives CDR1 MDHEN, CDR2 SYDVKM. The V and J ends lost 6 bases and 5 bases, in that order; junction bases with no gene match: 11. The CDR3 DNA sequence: TGTGCCAGCAGGGAGCGGGGGGCCCCCCGGGACGAGCAGTACTTC. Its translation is CASRERGAPRDEQYF.

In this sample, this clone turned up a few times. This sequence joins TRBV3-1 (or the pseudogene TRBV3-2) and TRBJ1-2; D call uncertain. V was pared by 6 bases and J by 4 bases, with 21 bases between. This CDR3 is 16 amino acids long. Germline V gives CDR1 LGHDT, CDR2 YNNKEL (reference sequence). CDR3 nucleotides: TGTGCCAGCAGTCCTAGTAGACGGACTCTTTTCTATGGCTACACCTTC. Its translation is CASSPSRRTLFYGYTF.

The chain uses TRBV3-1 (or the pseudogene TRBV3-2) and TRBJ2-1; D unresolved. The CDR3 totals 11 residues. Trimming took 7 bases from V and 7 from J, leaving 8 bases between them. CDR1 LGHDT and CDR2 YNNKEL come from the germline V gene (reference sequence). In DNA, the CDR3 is TGTGCCAGCACAAGGGATAATGAGCAGTTCTTC. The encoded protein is CASTRDNEQFF.

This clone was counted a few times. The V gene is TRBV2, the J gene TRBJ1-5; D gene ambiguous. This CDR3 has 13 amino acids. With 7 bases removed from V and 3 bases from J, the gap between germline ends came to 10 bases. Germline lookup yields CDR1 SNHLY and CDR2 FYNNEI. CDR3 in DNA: TGTGCCAGCACAGGCAGCCCCAATCAGCCCCAGCATTTT. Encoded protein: CASTGSPNQPQHF.

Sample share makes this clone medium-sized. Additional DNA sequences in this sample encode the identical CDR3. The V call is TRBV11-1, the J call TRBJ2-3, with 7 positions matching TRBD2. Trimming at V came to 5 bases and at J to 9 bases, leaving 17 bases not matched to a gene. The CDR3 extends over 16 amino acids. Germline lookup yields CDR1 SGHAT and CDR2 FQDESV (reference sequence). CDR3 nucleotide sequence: TGTGCCAGCAGCCAGGCGGGCGGGGCGGGAGTAAGCACGCAGTATTTT. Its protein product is CASSQAGGAGVSTQYF. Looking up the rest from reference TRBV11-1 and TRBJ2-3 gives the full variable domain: EAEVAQSPRYKITEKSQAVAFWCDPISGHATLYWYRQILGQGPELLVQFQDESVVDDSQLPKDRFSAERLKGVDSTLKIQPAELGDSAMYLCASSQAGGAGVSTQYFGPGTRLTVL.

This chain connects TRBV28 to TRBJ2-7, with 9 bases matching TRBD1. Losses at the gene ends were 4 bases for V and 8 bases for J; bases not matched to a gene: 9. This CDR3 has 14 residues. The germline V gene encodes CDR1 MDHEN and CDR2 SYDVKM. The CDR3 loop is CASSSSGTGSKQYF. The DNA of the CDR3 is TGTGCCAGCAGTTCTTCCGGGACAGGGAGTAAGCAGTACTTC.

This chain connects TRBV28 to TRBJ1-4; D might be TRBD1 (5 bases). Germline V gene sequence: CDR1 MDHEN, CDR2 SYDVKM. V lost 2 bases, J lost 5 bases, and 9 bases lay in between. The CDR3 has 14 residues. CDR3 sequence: CASSLNWDNEKLFF. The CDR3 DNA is TGTGCCAGCAGTTTAAATTGGGACAATGAAAAACTGTTTTTT.

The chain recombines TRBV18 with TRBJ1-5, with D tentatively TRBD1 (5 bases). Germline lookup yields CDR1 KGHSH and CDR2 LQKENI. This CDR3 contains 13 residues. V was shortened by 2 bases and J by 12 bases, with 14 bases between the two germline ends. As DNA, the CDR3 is TGTGCCAGCTCACCAGGGAGGGACCGTAACCAGCATTTT. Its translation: CASSPGRDRNQHF. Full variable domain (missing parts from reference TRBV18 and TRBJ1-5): NAGVMQNPRHLVRRRGQEARLRCSPMKGHSHVYWYRQLPEEGLKFMVYLQKENIIDESGMPKERFSAEFPKEGPSILRIQQVVRGDSAAYFCASSPGRDRNQHFGDGTRLSIL.

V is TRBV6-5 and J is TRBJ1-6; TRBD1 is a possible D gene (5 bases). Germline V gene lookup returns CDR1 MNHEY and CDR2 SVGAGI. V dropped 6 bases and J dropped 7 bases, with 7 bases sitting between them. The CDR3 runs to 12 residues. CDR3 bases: TGTGCCAGCAGACAGGCGAATTCACCCCTCCACTTT. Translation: CASRQANSPLHF.

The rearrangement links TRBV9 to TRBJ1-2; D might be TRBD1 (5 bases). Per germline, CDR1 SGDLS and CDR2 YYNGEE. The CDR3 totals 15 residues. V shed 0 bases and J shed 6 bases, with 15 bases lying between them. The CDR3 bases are TGTGCCAGCAGCGTAGCATCACAGGCCCTCAATGGCTACACCTTC. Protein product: CASSVASQALNGYTF.

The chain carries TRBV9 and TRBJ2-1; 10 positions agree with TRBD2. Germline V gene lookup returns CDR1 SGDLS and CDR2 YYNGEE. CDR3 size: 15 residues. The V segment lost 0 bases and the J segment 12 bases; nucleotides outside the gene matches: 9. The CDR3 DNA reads TGTGCCAGCAGCGTAGCTAGCGGGAGTATAAGGTTGCAGTTCTTC. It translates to CASSVASGSIRLQFF. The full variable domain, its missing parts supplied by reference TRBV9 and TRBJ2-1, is DSGVTQTPKHLITATGQRVTLRCSPRSGDLSVYWYQQSLDQGLQFLIQYYNGEERAKGNILERFSAQQFPDLHSELNLSSLELGDSALYFCASSVASGSIRLQFFGPGTRLTVL.

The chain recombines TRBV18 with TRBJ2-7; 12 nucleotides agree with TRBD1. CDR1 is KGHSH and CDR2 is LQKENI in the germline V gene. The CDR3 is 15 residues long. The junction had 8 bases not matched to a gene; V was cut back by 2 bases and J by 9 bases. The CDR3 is CASSPERDRGRVQYF. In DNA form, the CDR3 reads TGTGCCAGCTCACCAGAACGGGACAGGGGGCGGGTGCAGTACTTC.

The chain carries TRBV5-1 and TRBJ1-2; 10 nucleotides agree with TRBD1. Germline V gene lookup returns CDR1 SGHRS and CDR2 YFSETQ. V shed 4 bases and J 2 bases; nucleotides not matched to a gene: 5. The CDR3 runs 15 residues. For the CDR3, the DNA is TGCGCCAGCAGCGTATCGGGACAGGGGAACTATGGCTACACCTTC. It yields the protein CASSVSGQGNYGYTF.